This T cell receptor (beta chain) was sequenced for a study of spatial heterogeneity in lung cancer. Notes on the study in general: Follow-up blood showed ubiquitous expanded tumor TCRs less than blood at resection did.

TCRdb re-derived calls from the 5' RACE reads in MiXCR, one entry per CDR3 protein. The table has about 38,000 distinct CDR3 sequences, about 5% seen once. The time point was: sample taken at primary tumor resection. Losses at the gene ends were 4 bases for V and 5 bases for J; bases not matched to a gene: 7. The CDR3 runs 16 residues. CDR1 and CDR2 (germline): MNHNS, SASEGT. This clonotype was recorded a few times. Its target is not known. The chain recombines TRBV6-1 with TRBJ2-3; TRBD1 matches at 12 bases. The receptor comes from a female donor with early-stage non-small cell lung cancer. The starting material was PBMCs, obtained at surgery. The CDR3, as DNA: TGTGCCAGCAGTGTCCTGGGACAGGGGGCTGGAGATACGCAGTATTTT. It translates to CASSVLGQGAGDTQYF.